The clone carrying this T cell receptor (beta chain) has just a few counts. Its antigen is currently unknown. RNA transcripts yielded amplified TCR beta CDR3 regions. A set of HTBI primers served as the primers for a first-round RT-PCR of the TCR CDR3. One entry per CDR3 protein results from TCRdb running MiXCR on the multiplex PCR reads. The sample holds about 480,000 distinct CDR3 sequences, over 13% seen once. This entry comes from a study of T cells in Graves' hyperthyroidism and ophthalmopathy. In the study overall: Once the initial diagnosis was made, peripheral blood was obtained before any treatment. Study-wide findings and caveats: Ophthalmopathy could be told apart from stable hyperthyroidism with a 13 V-J model.

Looked up from germline, CDR1 is MNHNS and CDR2 is SASEGT. Trimming cost V 1 base and J 9 bases; bases outside gene matches: 4. This CDR3 region has 14 residues. No progression to ophthalmopathy during 18 months of follow-up defined stable disease. In making diagnoses, clinical symptoms, serum thyroxine and TRAb, thyroid ultrasound and orbital computed tomography were all used. The sample taken for sequencing was blood. The TCR was taken from a woman aged 18-29 years with Graves' hyperthyroidism. J is TRBJ2-1 and V is TRBV6-1; 9 bases align to TRBD2. The CDR3 nucleotides are TGTGCCAGCAGTGAAGAACTAGCGGGCGGTGAGCAGTTCTTC. Its protein product is CASSEELAGGEQFF.